A single sample is the source of the 12 T cell receptor beta chains below, sequenced in a study of human T cells and chemical hapten exposure. Each CDR3 protein is one row after TCRdb ran MiXCR on the RACE reads. Of more than 300,000 distinct CDR3 sequences listed, 5.5% are singletons. The time point: pre-sensitization, week 0. Treatment: therapeutic diphenylcyclopropenone sensitization with weekly scalp DPC. The sample in question was whole blood, obtained in connection with sensitization to the hapten diphenylcyclopropenone (DPC). The receptor set was obtained from a woman under 30 with alopecia areata. Some clones in this sample may be carry-over from other donors' samples.

This clonotype has ten or more counts. The V call is TRBV1, the J call TRBJ2-3; TRBD2, as called in the table, went unchecked against the DNA. TRBV1 counts as a pseudogene. The CDR3 is 14 amino acids. The CDR3 coding sequence is TGCACCAGCAGCCAAGTTACTAGCGTCGATACGCAGTATTTT. Translation gives CTSSQVTSVDTQYF.

In its sample, this clonotype was seen many times. The rearrangement uses TRBV27 and TRBJ1-1; D gene uncertain. Germline V gene sequence: CDR1 MNHEY, CDR2 SMNVEV (reference sequence). The V end lost 6 bases, the J end lost 0 bases, and 11 bases lay between the germline ends. The CDR3 extends over 14 amino acids. In DNA, the CDR3 is TGTGCCAGCAGGGCAGATAGCATGAACACTGAAGCTTTCTTT. Amino acid sequence: CASRADSMNTEAFF.

Notes on this clonotype: This may stem from a read error, because a much larger clone lies one nucleotide away. The chain recombines TRBV24-1 with TRBJ1-6, with D possibly being TRBD1 (5 bases). Germline-derived CDR1 and CDR2 are KGHDR and SFDVKD. This CDR3 spans 18 amino acids. The CDR3 bases are TGTACCACCAGTGACCGTCCCGCAGGGAGCTCCTATAATTCACCCCTCCACTTT. Its translation is CTTSDRPAGSSYNSPLHF.

This clonotype has a count of ten or more. The V gene is TRBV12-3 or TRBV12-4, the J gene TRBJ2-5; D perhaps matches TRBD2 (5 bases). V lost 5 bases and J 2 bases, leaving 12 bases between the germline ends. CDR3 length: 14 residues. The CDR3 DNA follows: TGTGCCAGCAGTCCAAGGACTGGGCAAGAGACCCAGTACTTC. Translation: CASSPRTGQETQYF.

This clonotype showed up many times. The V gene is TRBV11-3, the J gene TRBJ2-1, with D perhaps TRBD2 (5 bases). V lost 4 bases to trimming and J lost 0 bases, with 7 bases between them. Germline V lookup: CDR1 SGHNT, CDR2 YENEEA. The CDR3 contains 14 residues. The CDR3 DNA follows: TGTGCCAGCAGCTCCACTAGCTCCTACAATGAGCAGTTCTTC. It specifies CASSSTSSYNEQFF.

This clonotype showed up many times. The genes are TRBV13 and TRBJ2-1; the match to TRBD2 covers 7 bases. This CDR3 contains 17 residues. CDR1 is PRHDT and CDR2 is FYEKMQ in the germline V gene (reference sequence). The J segment lost 6 bases and the V segment lost 1 base, leaving 12 bases of the junction unmatched. The CDR3 DNA sequence: TGTGCCAGCAGCTTAGATCCAGCGGGGATCCGCGTCAATGAGCAGTTCTTC. Protein product: CASSLDPAGIRVNEQFF. Together with reference TRBV13 and TRBJ2-1, the CDR3 gives the full variable domain: AAGVIQSPRHLIKEKRETATLKCYPIPRHDTVYWYQQGPGQDPQFLISFYEKMQSDKGSIPDRFSAQQFSDYHSELNMSSLELGDSALYFCASSLDPAGIRVNEQFFGPGTRLTVL.

This clonotype has at least ten counts. The V and J genes are TRBV7-6 and TRBJ1-5; D is perhaps TRBD1 (6 bases). The CDR3 contains 16 residues. Trimming took 1 base from V and 0 from J, leaving 10 bases between them. From germline, CDR1 is SGHVS and CDR2 FNYEAQ. The CDR3 DNA follows: TGTGCCAGCAGCTTAGGGCAGGGGTATAGCAATCAGCCCCAGCATTTT. Translated: CASSLGQGYSNQPQHF.

The table lists this clonotype with a few counts. The CDR3 reads CASSPLRQGEAFF. DNA for the CDR3: TGTGCCAGCAGTCCTCTCCGACAGGGAGAGGCTTTCTTT. This chain connects TRBV6-6 to TRBJ1-1; 7 positions match TRBD1. V was pared by 5 bases and J by 11 bases, with 11 bases of the junction left unmatched. Germline loops: CDR1 MNHNY, CDR2 SVGAGI (reference sequence). The CDR3 totals 13 residues.

This chain uses TRBV4-2 with TRBJ1-5; D gene uncertain. The CDR3 has 17 amino acids. Looked up from germline, CDR1 is LGHNA and CDR2 is YNFKEQ. V dropped 0 bases and J dropped 2 bases, with 14 bases sitting between them. The CDR3: CASSQDWPPRGNQPQHF. The DNA of the CDR3 is TGTGCCAGCAGCCAAGATTGGCCACCGCGGGGCAATCAGCCCCAGCATTTT.

This clonotype was recorded at least ten times. J is TRBJ1-4 and V is TRBV6-5; D ambiguous. CDR1 and CDR2 from the germline V gene are MNHEY and SVGAGI. V lost 6 bases, J lost 0 bases, and 8 bases lay in between. The CDR3 has 14 residues. CDR3 protein: CASSPSATNEKLFF. CDR3 sequence (DNA): TGTGCCAGCAGCCCCTCAGCAACTAATGAAAAACTGTTTTTT.

This chain joins TRBV4-2 and TRBJ1-5; maybe TRBD1 (6 bases). CDR1 and CDR2 (germline): LGHNA, YNFKEQ. The CDR3 has 15 amino acids. Deletions cut 3 bases from V and 3 bases from J, with 12 bases between. This CDR3 reads CASSHEDRVNQPQHF. The DNA of the CDR3 is TGTGCCAGCAGCCACGAGGACAGAGTCAATCAGCCCCAGCATTTT.

The sample holds many counts of this clonotype. This chain uses TRBV6-2 or TRBV6-3 with TRBJ2-1; 8 positions agree with TRBD2. The CDR3 sequence is 15 residues long. In germline, CDR1 is MNHEY, CDR2 SVGEGT. J lost 8 bases, V lost 10 bases, and 16 bases had no gene match. CDR3 sequence reads: CATRAVERGRDEQFF. The CDR3 nucleotides are TGTGCCACTAGGGCGGTCGAGCGGGGGAGGGATGAGCAGTTCTTC.